Below, 14 T cell receptor beta chains from the same sample are listed, as sequenced in a study of cytomegalovirus exposure and HLA in healthy donors. The PCR used 60 Vbeta and 13 Jbeta primers. Some clones are missing from TCRdb's copy, which holds only in-frame ones; the method was immunoSEQ multiplex PCR. Of 100,000 to 120,000 clones detected, roughly three quarters appear once; the ten largest clones hold approximately 3%. Sequencing used PBMCs. Receptors originate from a man aged 25 to 45 in good health and CMV-seronegative.

The V gene is TRBV7-3, the J gene TRBJ2-1, with D tentatively TRBD1 (6 bases). Germline CDR1 is SGHTA and CDR2 is FQGTGA. V lost 6 bases and J 3 bases, leaving 18 bases between the germline ends. This CDR3 contains 16 residues. The CDR3, as DNA: TGTGCCAGCAGTCAAGGCCCCCGGACAGACTACAATGAGCAGTTCTTC. It codes for CASSQGPRTDYNEQFF.

This chain uses TRBV6-4 with TRBJ1-5; 10 bases are shared with TRBD1. CDR1 is MRHNA, CDR2 SNTAGT, per germline. The CDR3 covers 16 residues. V was clipped by 4 bases and J by 7 bases; unmatched bases: 10. This CDR3 reads CASSGGTGDVHQPQHF. CDR3 sequence (DNA): TGTGCCAGCAGTGGGGGGACAGGGGACGTGCACCAGCCCCAGCATTTT.

This clone was picked up a small number of times. The J gene is TRBJ2-2, the V gene TRBV9; 12 positions agree with TRBD1. V lost 4 bases and J lost 0; bases outside the gene matches: 7. Germline V CDR1 and CDR2: SGDLS, YYNGEE. The CDR3 runs to 18 residues. DNA for the CDR3: TGTGCCAGCAGCCCCGGGACAGGGGGCATTTCGAACACCGGGGAGCTGTTTTTT. It translates to CASSPGTGGISNTGELFF.

The chain is built from TRBV12-5 and TRBJ1-5, with D unresolved. In germline, CDR1 is LGHNT, CDR2 FRNRAP. This CDR3 has 16 amino acids. V was clipped by 4 bases and J by 2 bases, with 15 bases between them. Written as DNA, the CDR3 is TGTGCTAGTGGTTCTAATAACGGAGGGCGCAATCAGCCCCAGCATTTT. Its translation: CASGSNNGGRNQPQHF.

This chain links TRBV29-1 with TRBJ1-1; perhaps TRBD1 as D (6 bases). V was cut by 7 bases and J by 5 bases, with 14 bases left in between. Germline V lookup: CDR1 SQVTM, CDR2 ANQGSEA. This CDR3 has 12 residues. The CDR3 loop is CSGEGGGTEAFF. In DNA, the CDR3 is TGCAGCGGCGAAGGGGGGGGGACTGAAGCTTTCTTT.

The chain has TRBV5-6 and TRBJ1-6; the D gene is possibly TRBD1 (5 bases). The germline V gene encodes CDR1 SGHDT and CDR2 YYEEEE. V gave up 2 bases and J gave up 7 bases, with 10 bases separating them. This CDR3 region has 14 residues. The CDR3 bases are TGTGCCAGCAGCTTAGGGACTCCGAATTCACCCCTCCACTTT. Translated: CASSLGTPNSPLHF.

The chain employs TRBV10-3 and TRBJ1-1; 9 bases align to TRBD1. Germline loops: CDR1 ENHRY, CDR2 SYGVKD. Trimming cost V 0 bases and J 5 bases; bases outside gene matches: 7. CDR3 length equals 16 residues. The chain's CDR3 is CAISESKGTGRTEAFF. DNA for the CDR3: TGTGCCATCAGTGAGTCGAAGGGGACAGGGCGGACTGAAGCTTTCTTT.

The chain employs TRBV7-8 and TRBJ1-2; perhaps TRBD1 as D (5 bases). Trimming shortened V by 5 bases and J by 3 bases, and 16 bases separated the two germline ends. This CDR3 contains 15 residues. From germline, CDR1 is SGHVS and CDR2 FQNEAQ. The CDR3 nucleotides are TGTGCCAGCAGCCGAGCCCAGGGTGGAGACTATGGCTACACCTTC. This translates into CASSRAQGGDYGYTF.

The rearrangement links TRBV5-1 to TRBJ1-1; D possibly corresponds to TRBD1 (6 bases). The V end lost 6 bases, the J end lost 1 base, and 13 bases lay between the germline ends. In germline, CDR1 is SGHRS, CDR2 YFSETQ. CDR3 size: 14 residues. CDR3 nucleotide sequence: TGCGCCAGCACCGTACAGGGCTCGAACACTGAAGCTTTCTTT. Encoded protein: CASTVQGSNTEAFF.

The rearrangement joins TRBV29-1 to TRBJ2-3; a weak D match, TRBD1 (5 bases). The CDR3 loop spans 14 amino acids. Trimming removed 7 bases from V and 4 bases from J, with 18 bases in between. Germline CDR1 and CDR2: SQVTM and ANQGSEA. The CDR3 reads CSAPLSGFADTQYF. Written as DNA, the CDR3 is TGCAGCGCGCCTCTCTCAGGGTTCGCAGATACGCAGTATTTT.

The chain uses TRBV5-4 and TRBJ1-1; the match to TRBD1 covers 10 bases. J lost 4 bases, V lost 3 bases, and 6 bases had no gene match. The CDR3 totals 15 residues. Germline V gives CDR1 SGHNT, CDR2 YYREEE (reference sequence). The CDR3 nucleotides are TGTGCCAGCAGCTCGGCGGACAGGGGGAGCACTGAAGCTTTCTTT. Translated, it gives CASSSADRGSTEAFF.

This clone has just one count. The genes are TRBV30 and TRBJ1-2; D uncertain. The CDR3 extends over 13 amino acids. Between the trimmed V and J ends, which lost 0 bases and 4 bases, there was a span of 9 bases. Germline values: CDR1 GTSNPN, CDR2 SVGIG (reference sequence). CDR3 sequence (DNA): TGTGCCTGGAGTGTACTAGCGCTCTATGGCTACACCTTC. Protein sequence: CAWSVLALYGYTF.

V gene TRBV2 combines with J gene TRBJ2-3, with TRBD2 matching 7 bases. Per the germline V gene, CDR1 is SNHLY and CDR2 is FYNNEI. The CDR3 runs to 14 residues. The ends lost 9 bases at V and 0 bases at J; junction bases unmatched: 6. CDR3 sequence reads: CARAGSLSTDTQYF. The CDR3, as DNA: TGTGCCAGAGCGGGGTCTCTTAGCACAGATACGCAGTATTTT. The variable domain in full, with the rest retrieved from reference TRBV2 and TRBJ2-3, is EPEVTQTPSHQVTQMGQEVILRCVPISNHLYFYWYRQILGQKVEFLVSFYNNEISEKSEIFDDQFSVERPDGSNFTLKIRSTKLEDSAMYFCARAGSLSTDTQYFGPGTRLTVL.

The V call is TRBV5-1, the J call TRBJ2-5; D unresolved. The J call is doubtful: the DNA matches TRBJ2-7 better. The germline gives CDR1 SGHRS, CDR2 YFSETQ. This CDR3 has 14 residues. The CDR3 coding sequence is TGCGCCAGCAGCTTGGACCTAACCTCGTACGAGCAGTACTTC. Protein product: CASSLDLTSYEQYF.